The table lists the clone carrying this TCR beta chain with many counts. Its antigen is undetermined. The data were obtained in a study of response to subunit inactivated influenza vaccine. General study points: The authors suggested that every seasonal influenza vaccination recruits few new T cells.

From the RT-PCR reads, TCRdb called clonotypes with MiXCR, one entry per CDR3 protein. The data contain roughly 650,000 distinct CDR3 sequences, 14% of them singletons. This CDR3 is 11 amino acids long. Per germline, CDR1 MNHEY and CDR2 SVGEGT. The V end lost 6 bases, the J end lost 3 bases, and 6 bases lay between the germline ends. V gene TRBV6-2 or TRBV6-3 combines with J gene TRBJ2-7, with D unclear. The sequences come from PBMCs from blood, collected 14 days before vaccination. This sequence was found in a middle-aged man who received an inactivated influenza vaccine. The CDR3 region is CASSQFYEQYF. The CDR3 bases are TGTGCCAGCAGCCAATTCTACGAGCAGTACTTC.